This entry concerns a single TCR beta chain. What it recognizes is unknown. This entry belongs to a study of cytomegalovirus exposure and HLA in healthy donors. General observations from the study: In presence/absence analyses, roughly uniform sequencing depth across donors was assumed. HLA alleles were associated with around 17,000 TCR beta sequences in a later analysis at 0.05 false discovery rate.

The PCR employed 60 Vbeta primers together with 13 Jbeta primers. Assay: immunoSEQ multiplex PCR; the TCRdb copy retains only in-frame clones and omits some. This table has about 140,000 clones, around 80% appearing once. The ends lost 6 bases at V and 2 bases at J; junction bases unmatched: 6. The CDR3 loop spans 16 amino acids. Germline lookup yields CDR1 MGHRA and CDR2 YSYEKL. The V gene is TRBV4-1, the J gene TRBJ2-3; TRBD1 matches 12 bases. Material for sequencing was PBMCs. This TCR came from a man in his forties or fifties in good health and CMV-seronegative. The CDR3 sequence: CASSLGQGAYTDTQYF. The CDR3 region has the DNA TGCGCCAGCAGTCTGGGACAGGGGGCGTACACAGATACGCAGTATTTT.